Listed here are 25 T cell receptor beta chains from one sample, sequenced in a study of low-dose radiotherapy and immunotherapy resistance in tumors. Time point noted: before trial treatment. A roughly 20-cycle PCR with a constant-region primer and V-primer adapter amplified TCRs. TCRdb redid the calling of the reads with MiXCR, one entry per CDR3 protein. The sample has approximately 47,000 distinct CDR3 sequences, 12% seen once. The specimen was PBMCs, collected before treatment. The receptors shown here come from a female donor with ovarian cancer.

This clonotype was seen ten or more times. The chain joins TRBV18 to TRBJ2-3, with D hard to call. CDR3 length: 15 residues. The germline CDR1 and CDR2 sequences are KGHSH and LQKENI. Deletions cut 2 bases from V and 1 base from J, with 10 bases between. CDR3 amino acids: CASSPLGYGTDTQYF. CDR3 DNA: TGTGCCAGCTCACCATTGGGGTACGGCACAGATACGCAGTATTTT.

The gene calls are TRBV20-1 and TRBJ1-5, with 12 bases matching TRBD1. CDR1 and CDR2 from the germline V gene are DFQATT and SNEGSKA (reference sequence). This CDR3 contains 18 residues. V was clipped by 1 base and J by 0 bases; unmatched bases: 7. CDR3 region: CSARAGTGGRSSNQPQHF. The DNA for the CDR3 is TGCAGTGCTAGAGCCGGGACAGGGGGCCGATCTAGCAATCAGCCCCAGCATTTT.

This clonotype was observed at least ten times. The chain joins TRBV11-2 to TRBJ2-2; D might be TRBD2 (6 bases). The CDR3 consists of 14 residues. Trimming stripped 6 bases from V and 4 bases from J, with 12 bases between. Germline CDR1 and CDR2: SGHAT and FQNNGV. The CDR3 protein is CASSRDFFTGELFF. In nucleotides, the CDR3 is TGTGCCAGCAGTAGGGACTTCTTCACCGGGGAGCTGTTTTTT.

In this sample, this clonotype turned up many times. The genes are TRBV16 and TRBJ2-7; no reliable D call. Germline loops: CDR1 KGHSY, CDR2 FQNENV. Trimming took off 0 bases at V and 2 bases at J, with 14 bases between the two ends. This CDR3 is built from 16 residues. CDR3 amino acids: CASSQSSARAPYEQYF. The CDR3 coding sequence is TGTGCCAGCAGCCAATCGTCAGCTAGAGCCCCCTACGAGCAGTACTTC.

With regard to this clonotype: A far larger clone is only one base removed, so a read error is likely. The rearrangement uses TRBV19 and TRBJ2-1; D is ambiguous. V was clipped by 5 bases and J by 10 bases, with 15 bases between them. Germline V gene lookup returns CDR1 LNHDA and CDR2 SQIVND (reference sequence). The CDR3 extends over 13 amino acids. The CDR3 DNA is TGTGCCAGTAGTTTATGGGGTGGCTACGAGCAGTTCTTC. It specifies CASSLWGGYEQFF.

At least ten counts were recorded for this clonotype. The chain links TRBV6-1 to TRBJ2-7; 11 bases match TRBD2. The V gene end was trimmed by 6 bases and the J gene end by 7 bases; junction bases not matched to a gene: 8. The CDR3 spans 14 residues. CDR1 is MNHNS, CDR2 SASEGT, per germline. The CDR3 bases are TGTGCCAGCAGAAGTACTAGCGGGAGTGGAGAGCAGTACTTC. It is translated as CASRSTSGSGEQYF.

This clonotype was seen ten or more times. The V and J genes are TRBV29-1 and TRBJ2-7, with D maybe TRBD1 (5 bases). The CDR3 is made up of 14 amino acids. Germline V lookup: CDR1 SQVTM, CDR2 ANQGSEA. V was trimmed by 2 bases and J by 2 bases, leaving 13 bases between them. CDR3 sequence: CSVEPDSNPYEQYF. CDR3 sequence (DNA): TGCAGCGTTGAACCAGACAGTAACCCCTACGAGCAGTACTTC.

This clonotype appeared many times. The V call is TRBV23-1, the J call TRBJ2-3; D may be TRBD2 (6 bases). TRBV23-1 is recorded as an ORF, its role being uncertain. This CDR3 is 15 amino acids long. The V end was cut by 4 bases, the J end by 0 bases, with 11 bases between. The CDR3 is CASSRRGTSTDTQYF. Here the CDR3 DNA reads TGCGCCAGCAGTCGACGGGGGACTAGCACAGATACGCAGTATTTT.

The sample holds many counts of this clonotype. This chain connects TRBV27 to TRBJ2-1; the match to TRBD1 covers 10 bases. CDR3 size: 13 residues. CDR1 is MNHEY, CDR2 SMNVEV, per germline (reference sequence). V gave up 8 bases and J gave up 6 bases; unmatched junction bases: 4. The CDR3 DNA reads as TGTGCCAGCTCCGGGACAGGGGTCAATGAGCAGTTCTTC. This translates into CASSGTGVNEQFF.

This clonotype was observed at least ten times. This sequence joins TRBV5-1 and TRBJ2-7, with TRBD2 matching over 8 bases. CDR1 SGHRS and CDR2 YFSETQ come from the germline V gene. V gave up 4 bases and J gave up 0 bases; unmatched junction bases: 6. The CDR3 runs 15 residues. The CDR3 region is CASSRGSGSSYEQYF. The CDR3 DNA is TGCGCCAGCAGCCGAGGGAGCGGGAGCTCCTACGAGCAGTACTTC.

The sample holds a few counts of this clonotype. The V call is TRBV6-5, the J call TRBJ1-5; D gene unclear. From germline, CDR1 is MNHEY and CDR2 SVGAGI. The V gene lost 4 bases and the J gene lost 1 base, with 8 bases spanning the gap. The CDR3 has 14 amino acids. The CDR3 nucleotides are TGTGCCAGCAGTTCCGCCGAGAGCAATCAGCCCCAGCATTTT. Translating gives CASSSAESNQPQHF.

This clonotype appeared a few times. The CDR3 nucleotides read TGTGCCATCAGCGATCAGGGGGGTAATTCACCCCTCCACTTT. It codes for CAISDQGGNSPLHF. The chain links TRBV10-3 to TRBJ1-6, with 7 nucleotides matching TRBD1. Germline CDR1 is ENHRY and CDR2 is SYGVKD. Unmatched junction bases numbered 5, after V lost 6 bases and J lost 6 bases. The CDR3 is 14 residues long.

This clonotype was observed at least ten times. The chain combines TRBV5-1 with TRBJ2-3; 7 bases fit TRBD2. Trimming at V came to 4 bases and at J to 2 bases, leaving 4 bases not matched to a gene. The V gene's germline CDR1 is SGHRS and CDR2 YFSETQ. The CDR3 consists of 14 residues. The DNA for the CDR3 is TGCGCCAGCAGCCGGGGACTAAACACAGATACGCAGTATTTT. It encodes CASSRGLNTDTQYF.

The table lists this clonotype with many counts. The chain combines TRBV20-1 with TRBJ2-1; TRBD2 is a possible D gene (6 bases). V lost 3 bases and J lost 12, with 12 bases in between. The CDR3 runs 11 residues. Per the germline V gene, CDR1 is DFQATT and CDR2 is SNEGSKA (reference sequence). The DNA for the CDR3 is TGCAGTGCTAGCGGGGTCGGGGGGCAGTTCTTC. This sequence encodes CSASGVGGQFF.

A remark on this clonotype: This likely came from a read error, as a far larger clone is one base away. The rearrangement links TRBV5-1 to TRBJ2-5; possible D gene TRBD2, 6 bases. V was cut by 4 bases and J by 11 bases, with 21 bases left in between. The length of the CDR3 is 14 residues. CDR1 and CDR2 from the germline V gene are SGHRS and YFSETQ. CDR3 amino acids: CASSDRTTYNEQYF. As DNA, the CDR3 is TGCGCCAGCAGCGATAGGACTACCTACAATGAGCAGTACTTC.

The sample holds many counts of this clonotype. The chain combines TRBV5-4 with TRBJ2-1; TRBD2 matches 8 bases. Germline trimming cut 4 bases from V and 6 bases from J; bases unmatched to any gene: 9. Germline loops: CDR1 SGHNT, CDR2 YYREEE (reference sequence). The CDR3 extends over 15 amino acids. CDR3 sequence: CASSLRTSFINEQFF. The CDR3 DNA is TGTGCCAGCAGCCTCCGGACTAGCTTTATCAATGAGCAGTTCTTC.

This clonotype was observed at least ten times. The V gene is TRBV4-1, the J gene TRBJ2-3; D might be TRBD1 or TRBD2, each matching 5 bases. V dropped 6 bases and J dropped 6 bases, with 13 bases sitting between them. Germline CDR1 and CDR2: MGHRA and YSYEKL. This CDR3 is built from 13 residues. CDR3 sequence (DNA): TGCGCCAGCAGGGGCGGTTGGGGGGATACGCAGTATTTT. This encodes CASRGGWGDTQYF.

This clonotype was observed a few times. V gene TRBV19 combines with J gene TRBJ1-5; 9 bases line up with TRBD1. The CDR3 loop spans 15 amino acids. With 7 bases clipped from V and 0 bases from J, the junction kept 4 bases outside the gene matches. Germline V gives CDR1 LNHDA, CDR2 SQIVND (reference sequence). The CDR3, as DNA: TGTGCCAGTAAGCGGACAGGGGCTAGCAATCAGCCCCAGCATTTT. As protein: CASKRTGASNQPQHF.

This clonotype was found many times. The rearrangement links TRBV11-2 to TRBJ2-7, with 13 positions matching TRBD2. The germline CDR1 and CDR2 sequences are SGHAT and FQNNGV. The CDR3 is made up of 15 amino acids. The J segment lost 5 bases and the V segment lost 5 bases, leaving 6 bases of the junction unmatched. CDR3 loop: CASSQGTSGINEQYF. The CDR3, as DNA: TGTGCCAGCAGCCAAGGGACTAGCGGGATAAACGAGCAGTACTTC.

Many counts were recorded for this clonotype. V is TRBV19 and J is TRBJ2-2, with 7 positions matching TRBD2. V shed 5 bases, J shed 6 bases, and the junction held 3 bases outside the gene matches. In germline, CDR1 is LNHDA, CDR2 SQIVND (reference sequence). The CDR3 extends over 13 amino acids. CDR3 protein: CASSSLASGELFF. Here the CDR3 DNA reads TGTGCCAGTAGTTCACTAGCGTCCGGGGAGCTGTTTTTT.

This clonotype was detected ten times or more. The chain combines TRBV3-1 with TRBJ2-1; D uncertain. The ends were cut back, 2 bases at V and 0 bases at J, with 17 bases in the middle. This CDR3 spans 18 amino acids. Germline V gene data show CDR1 as LGHDT and CDR2 as YNNKEL (reference sequence). The CDR3 nucleotides are TGTGCCAGCAGCCAAAAGGAGACAAGATTAAGCTCCTACAATGAGCAGTTCTTC. Its translation is CASSQKETRLSSYNEQFF.

The rearrangement uses TRBV27 and TRBJ2-1, with TRBD1 matching over 8 bases. This CDR3 has 14 amino acids. Germline CDR1 MNHEY, CDR2 SMNVEV (reference sequence). The V and J ends lost 10 bases and 4 bases, in that order; junction bases with no gene match: 9. CDR3 coding DNA: TGTGCCACCGCAACAGGGGGAGGTTACAATGAGCAGTTCTTC. Residues: CATATGGGYNEQFF.

This clonotype was detected many times. The rearrangement links TRBV12-3 or TRBV12-4 to TRBJ2-1; 8 nucleotides match TRBD1. CDR3 size: 14 residues. V lost 2 bases and J lost 5; bases outside the gene matches: 2. CDR3 nucleotide sequence: TGTGCCAGCAGTTTAAGGGACAGGCACAATGAGCAGTTCTTC. This translates into CASSLRDRHNEQFF.

This clonotype appeared many times. The chain recombines TRBV11-2 with TRBJ2-7; D is ambiguous. Trimming removed 3 bases at V and 0 bases at J, with 9 bases between. The germline V gene encodes CDR1 SGHAT and CDR2 FQNNGV. The CDR3 contains 14 residues. This CDR3 is CASSFSWSSYEQYF. CDR3 bases: TGTGCCAGCAGCTTCTCCTGGAGCTCCTACGAGCAGTACTTC.

Note on this clonotype: A far larger clone is one nucleotide away, so this likely arose from a read error. The chain links TRBV24-1 to TRBJ2-7; 10 nucleotides line up with TRBD1. Germline trimming cut 7 bases from V and 7 bases from J; bases unmatched to any gene: 6. The CDR3 has 13 amino acids. CDR1 is KGHDR and CDR2 is SFDVKD in the germline V gene. Here the CDR3 reads CATRAADRGEQYF. The CDR3 DNA is TGTGCCACCAGGGCAGCGGACAGGGGGGAGCAGTACTTC.